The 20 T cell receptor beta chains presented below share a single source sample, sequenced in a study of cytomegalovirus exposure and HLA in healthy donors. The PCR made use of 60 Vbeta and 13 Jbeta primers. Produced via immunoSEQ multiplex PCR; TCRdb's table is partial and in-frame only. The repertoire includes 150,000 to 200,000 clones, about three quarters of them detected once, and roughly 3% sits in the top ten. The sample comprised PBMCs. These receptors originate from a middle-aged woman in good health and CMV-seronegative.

The CDR3 loop is CASSLNGGGSAYEQYF. The CDR3 DNA sequence: TGTGCCAGCAGCTTAAACGGCGGGGGGTCTGCCTACGAGCAGTACTTC. V and J are TRBV7-2 and TRBJ2-7, with 8 positions matching TRBD2. The CDR3 covers 16 residues. V trimming: 2 bases; J trimming: 2 bases; junction bases outside the gene matches: 8. Germline-derived CDR1 and CDR2 are SGHTA and FQGNSA.

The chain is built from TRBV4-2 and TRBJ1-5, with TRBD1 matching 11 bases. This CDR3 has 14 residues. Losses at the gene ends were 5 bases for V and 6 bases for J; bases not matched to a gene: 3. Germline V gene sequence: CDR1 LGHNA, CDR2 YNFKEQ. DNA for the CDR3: TGTGCCAGCAGCGGGGGGACAGGGGGTCAGCCCCAGCATTTT. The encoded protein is CASSGGTGGQPQHF.

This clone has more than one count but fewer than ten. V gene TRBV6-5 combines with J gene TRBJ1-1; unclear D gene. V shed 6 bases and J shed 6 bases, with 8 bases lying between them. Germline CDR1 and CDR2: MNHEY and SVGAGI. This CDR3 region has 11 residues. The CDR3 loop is CASRLDSEAFF. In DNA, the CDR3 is TGTGCCAGCAGGTTGGACTCTGAAGCTTTCTTT.

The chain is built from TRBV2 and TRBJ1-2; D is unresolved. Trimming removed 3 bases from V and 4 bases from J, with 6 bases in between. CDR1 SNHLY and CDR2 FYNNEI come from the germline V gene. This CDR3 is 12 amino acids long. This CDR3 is CASSETLYGYTF. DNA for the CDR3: TGTGCCAGCAGTGAGACACTCTATGGCTACACCTTC. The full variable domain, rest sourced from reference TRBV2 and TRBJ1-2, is EPEVTQTPSHQVTQMGQEVILRCVPISNHLYFYWYRQILGQKVEFLVSFYNNEISEKSEIFDDQFSVERPDGSNFTLKIRSTKLEDSAMYFCASSETLYGYTFGSGTRLTVV.

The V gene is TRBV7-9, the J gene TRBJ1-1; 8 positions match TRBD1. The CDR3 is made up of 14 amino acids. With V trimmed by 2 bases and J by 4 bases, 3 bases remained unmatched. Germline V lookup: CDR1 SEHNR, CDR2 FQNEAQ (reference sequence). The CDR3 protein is CASSLRQGSTEAFF. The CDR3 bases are TGTGCCAGCAGCTTACGACAGGGGAGCACTGAAGCTTTCTTT.

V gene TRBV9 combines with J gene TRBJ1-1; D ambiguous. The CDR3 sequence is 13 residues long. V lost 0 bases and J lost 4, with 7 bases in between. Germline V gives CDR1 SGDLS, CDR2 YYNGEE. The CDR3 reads CASSVVSGTEAFF. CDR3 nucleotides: TGTGCCAGCAGCGTAGTGAGTGGCACTGAAGCTTTCTTT.

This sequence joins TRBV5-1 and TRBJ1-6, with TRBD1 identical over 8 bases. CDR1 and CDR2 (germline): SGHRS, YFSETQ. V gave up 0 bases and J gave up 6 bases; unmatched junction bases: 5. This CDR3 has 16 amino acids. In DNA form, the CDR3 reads TGCGCCAGCAGCTTGGAGGCCAGGGGGCCTAATTCACCCCTCCACTTT. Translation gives CASSLEARGPNSPLHF.

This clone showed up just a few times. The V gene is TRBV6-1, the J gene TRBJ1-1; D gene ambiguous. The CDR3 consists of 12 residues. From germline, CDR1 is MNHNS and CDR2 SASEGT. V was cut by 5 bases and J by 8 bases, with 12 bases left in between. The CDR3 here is CASSSPSREAFF. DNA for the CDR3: TGTGCCAGCAGTTCACCTTCCAGGGAAGCTTTCTTT.

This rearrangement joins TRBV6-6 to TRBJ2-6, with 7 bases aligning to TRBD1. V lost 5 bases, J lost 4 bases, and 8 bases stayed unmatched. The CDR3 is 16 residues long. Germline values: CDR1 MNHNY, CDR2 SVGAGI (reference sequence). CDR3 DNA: TGTGCCAGCAGTCGACAGGGATCTTCCGGGGCCAACGTCCTGACTTTC. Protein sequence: CASSRQGSSGANVLTF.

CDR3 sequence reads: CAISEKGGKDTEAFF. The CDR3 region has the DNA TGTGCCATCAGTGAGAAGGGGGGGAAGGACACTGAAGCTTTCTTT. The chain employs TRBV10-3 and TRBJ1-1, with TRBD1 as a possible D gene (6 bases). The CDR3 is made up of 15 amino acids. The V end lost 2 bases, the J end lost 3 bases, and 13 bases lay between the germline ends. Per the germline V gene, CDR1 is ENHRY and CDR2 is SYGVKD.

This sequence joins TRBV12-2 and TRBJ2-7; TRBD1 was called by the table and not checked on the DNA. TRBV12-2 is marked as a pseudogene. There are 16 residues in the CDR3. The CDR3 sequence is CASRTLSTGVSYEQYF. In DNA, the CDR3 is TGTGCAAGTCGCACACTATCGACAGGGGTCTCCTACGAGCAGTACTTC.

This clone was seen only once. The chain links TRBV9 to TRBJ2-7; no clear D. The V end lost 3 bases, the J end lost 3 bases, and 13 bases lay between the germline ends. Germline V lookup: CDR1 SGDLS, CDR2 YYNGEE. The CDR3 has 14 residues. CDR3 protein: CASSDTANGYEQYF. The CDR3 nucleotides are TGTGCCAGCAGCGATACAGCCAACGGCTACGAGCAGTACTTC.

CDR3 sequence (DNA): TGCGCCAGCTCTGGGACTAGCGGGTACAATGAGCAGTTCTTC. This gives the protein CASSGTSGYNEQFF. The chain links TRBV5-1 to TRBJ2-1; TRBD2 agrees at 12 bases. CDR3 size: 14 residues. The V segment lost 7 bases and the J segment 4 bases; nucleotides outside the gene matches: 3. From germline, CDR1 is SGHRS and CDR2 YFSETQ.

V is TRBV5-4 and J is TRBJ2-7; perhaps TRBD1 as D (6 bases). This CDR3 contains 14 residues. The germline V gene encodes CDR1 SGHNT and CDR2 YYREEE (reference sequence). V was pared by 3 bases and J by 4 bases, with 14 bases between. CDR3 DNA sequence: TGTGCCAGCAGCTCTGGGACATCGTATTACGAGCAGTACTTC. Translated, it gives CASSSGTSYYEQYF.

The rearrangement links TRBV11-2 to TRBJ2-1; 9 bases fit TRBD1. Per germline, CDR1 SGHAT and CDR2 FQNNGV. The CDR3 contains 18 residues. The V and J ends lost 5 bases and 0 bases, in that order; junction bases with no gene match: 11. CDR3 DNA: TGTGCCAGCAGCCGCGGGACAGGGACCGCGAGCTCCTACAATGAGCAGTTCTTC. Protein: CASSRGTGTASSYNEQFF.

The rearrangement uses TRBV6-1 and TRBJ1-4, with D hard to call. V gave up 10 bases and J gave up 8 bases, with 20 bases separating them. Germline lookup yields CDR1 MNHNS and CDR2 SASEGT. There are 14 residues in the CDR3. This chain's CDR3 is CATRLGGAVEKLFF. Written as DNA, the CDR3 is TGTGCCACCAGATTGGGAGGTGCTGTAGAAAAACTGTTTTTT.

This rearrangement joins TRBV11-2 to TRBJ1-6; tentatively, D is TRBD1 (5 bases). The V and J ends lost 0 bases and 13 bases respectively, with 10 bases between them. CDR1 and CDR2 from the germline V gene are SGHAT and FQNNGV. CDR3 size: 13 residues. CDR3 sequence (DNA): TGTGCCAGCAGCTTAGAAGTAGGGGTGCCCCTCCACTTT. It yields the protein CASSLEVGVPLHF.

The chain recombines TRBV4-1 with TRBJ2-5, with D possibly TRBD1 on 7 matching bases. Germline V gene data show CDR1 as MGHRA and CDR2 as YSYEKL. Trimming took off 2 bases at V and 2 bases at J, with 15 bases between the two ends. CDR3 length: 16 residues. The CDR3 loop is CASSQRGTVTQETQYF. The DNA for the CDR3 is TGCGCCAGCAGCCAACGGGGGACAGTTACACAAGAGACCCAGTACTTC.

The CDR3 loop reads CASSFDRGRTEAFF. In nucleotides, the CDR3 is TGTGCCAGCAGCTTCGACAGGGGGAGGACTGAAGCTTTCTTT. The gene calls are TRBV11-2 and TRBJ1-1; 9 bases agree with TRBD1. CDR1 is SGHAT and CDR2 is FQNNGV in the germline V gene. The CDR3 is made up of 14 amino acids. J was trimmed by 5 bases and V by 3 bases; bases with no gene match: 4. The full variable domain, with the rest looked up from reference TRBV11-2 and TRBJ1-1, is EAGVAQSPRYKIIEKRQSVAFWCNPISGHATLYWYQQILGQGPKLLIQFQNNGVVDDSQLPKDRFSAERLKGVDSTLKIQPAKLEDSAVYLCASSFDRGRTEAFFGQGTRLTVV.

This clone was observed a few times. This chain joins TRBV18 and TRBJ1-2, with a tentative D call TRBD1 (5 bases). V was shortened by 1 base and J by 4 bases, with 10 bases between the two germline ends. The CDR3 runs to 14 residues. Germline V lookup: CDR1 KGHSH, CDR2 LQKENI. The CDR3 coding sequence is TGTGCCAGCTCACCACGGCAGGGAAGCTATGGCTACACCTTC. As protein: CASSPRQGSYGYTF.